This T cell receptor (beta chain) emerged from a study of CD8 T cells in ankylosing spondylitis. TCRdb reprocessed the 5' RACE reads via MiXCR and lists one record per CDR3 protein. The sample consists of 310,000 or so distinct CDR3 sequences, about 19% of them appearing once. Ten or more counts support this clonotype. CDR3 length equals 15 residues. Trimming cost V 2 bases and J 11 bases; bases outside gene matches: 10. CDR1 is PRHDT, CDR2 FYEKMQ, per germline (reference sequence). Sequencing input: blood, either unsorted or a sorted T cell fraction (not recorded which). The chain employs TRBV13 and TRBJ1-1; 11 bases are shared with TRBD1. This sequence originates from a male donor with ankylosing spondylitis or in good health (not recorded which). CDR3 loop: CASSLFGTGGQSAFF. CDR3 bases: TGTGCCAGCAGCTTATTCGGGACAGGGGGGCAGTCGGCTTTCTTT.